This entry lists 26 T cell receptor beta chains sequenced from one sample in a study of cytomegalovirus exposure and HLA in healthy donors. Primers for the PCR totalled 60 Vbeta and 13 Jbeta. Sequenced by immunoSEQ multiplex PCR; TCRdb stores in-frame clones only, minus some. Here the sample spans roughly 150,000 clones, 60% to 80% being singletons. The sequenced sample consisted of PBMCs. Source of these receptors: a man aged 18 to 30 in good health and CMV-seropositive.

The gene calls are TRBV9 and TRBJ1-2; 7 bases line up with TRBD1. Per germline, CDR1 SGDLS and CDR2 YYNGEE. The CDR3 runs to 13 residues. V lost 4 bases and J lost 2; bases outside the gene matches: 2. In DNA form, the CDR3 reads TGTGCCAGCAGCTCGGGACAGAACTATGGCTACACCTTC. Translation gives CASSSGQNYGYTF.

The rearrangement links TRBV7-9 to TRBJ1-3; 8 nucleotides line up with TRBD1. Germline V gene data show CDR1 as SEHNR and CDR2 as FQNEAQ (reference sequence). Losses at the gene ends were 1 base for V and 2 bases for J; bases not matched to a gene: 10. This CDR3 contains 18 residues. The DNA of the CDR3 is TGTGCCAGCAGCTTAGGTGCGCTCAGGACAGGGCCTGGAAACACCATATATTTT. Residues: CASSLGALRTGPGNTIYF.

This clone has just a few counts. J is TRBJ2-2 and V is TRBV19, with 9 bases lining up with TRBD1. After removal of 4 bases from V and 6 bases from J, the junction contained 9 bases not matched to a gene. There are 16 residues in the CDR3. From germline, CDR1 is LNHDA and CDR2 SQIVND (reference sequence). The CDR3 loop is CASSTAGTGYSGELFF. The CDR3 DNA sequence: TGTGCCAGTAGTACTGCCGGGACAGGGTACTCCGGGGAGCTGTTTTTT.

The chain is built from TRBV5-1 and TRBJ2-1; a weak D match, TRBD2 (6 bases). V shed 3 bases and J shed 6 bases, with 19 bases lying between them. The CDR3 runs 16 residues. Per germline, CDR1 SGHRS and CDR2 YFSETQ. The CDR3 DNA reads as TGCGCCAGCAGCTGGGGGGATGGGGGAGGAATCAATGAGCAGTTCTTC. Translated: CASSWGDGGGINEQFF.

The chain employs TRBV5-1 and TRBJ1-1, with 8 bases that match TRBD1. J lost 4 bases, V lost 4 bases, and 15 bases had no gene match. This CDR3 contains 17 residues. Germline CDR1 SGHRS, CDR2 YFSETQ. The CDR3 nucleotides are TGCGCCAGCAGCCCAAGAACAGGGGGTCTAAGGGGCACTGAAGCTTTCTTT. Translation gives CASSPRTGGLRGTEAFF.

This clone was found a few times. This sequence joins TRBV5-1 and TRBJ2-3; TRBD2 matches 7 bases. V gave up 4 bases and J gave up 5 bases; unmatched junction bases: 10. CDR3 length equals 15 residues. Germline V gene sequence: CDR1 SGHRS, CDR2 YFSETQ. The CDR3 here is CASSIWGGVVDTQYF. For the CDR3, the DNA is TGCGCCAGCAGCATCTGGGGAGGGGTGGTAGATACGCAGTATTTT.

The rearrangement joins TRBV25-1 to TRBJ1-4, with D possibly being TRBD1 (5 bases). Germline V gives CDR1 MGHDK, CDR2 SYGVNS. This CDR3 is 14 amino acids long. Trimming cost V 6 bases and J 10 bases, with 18 bases left between them. The CDR3 spells CASSIRLGVGKLFF. CDR3 DNA sequence: TGTGCCAGCAGCATCAGACTAGGGGTCGGAAAACTGTTTTTT.

The chain is built from TRBV2 and TRBJ2-1, with TRBD2 identical over 13 bases. J gave up 7 bases and V 6 bases, and 9 bases lay outside the gene matches. Germline loops: CDR1 SNHLY, CDR2 FYNNEI. There are 16 residues in the CDR3. The CDR3 region has the DNA TGTGCCAGCAGCCGAATACTAGCGGGAGGGAGGAATGAGCAGTTCTTC. Translating gives CASSRILAGGRNEQFF.

V gene TRBV19 combines with J gene TRBJ1-2; D is uncertain. In germline, CDR1 is LNHDA, CDR2 SQIVND (reference sequence). The CDR3 extends over 14 amino acids. Trimming pared 5 bases from V and 1 base from J, leaving 11 bases between. The CDR3 DNA sequence: TGTGCCAGTAGTTTTCTCTCGAGTAACTATGGCTACACCTTC. Translation gives CASSFLSSNYGYTF.

The chain uses TRBV4-2 and TRBJ1-4; TRBD1 aligns across 7 bases. V was clipped by 0 bases and J by 4 bases; unmatched bases: 5. From germline, CDR1 is LGHNA and CDR2 YNFKEQ. The CDR3 spans 16 residues. CDR3 DNA sequence: TGTGCCAGCAGCCAAGATTTGGGACAGTTTAATGAAAAACTGTTTTTT. Translated: CASSQDLGQFNEKLFF.

This clone was seen a few times. V and J are TRBV6-5 and TRBJ2-7; TRBD1 matches 10 bases. The CDR3 contains 15 residues. The V gene's germline CDR1 is MNHEY and CDR2 SVGAGI. Trimming removed 8 bases from V and 5 bases from J; junction bases left unmatched: 12. CDR3 loop: CASGGARDRGDEQYF. Here the CDR3 DNA reads TGTGCCAGCGGAGGGGCTCGGGACAGGGGTGACGAGCAGTACTTC.

V and J are TRBV28 and TRBJ1-4; 9 bases are a match to TRBD1. V was pared by 4 bases and J by 8 bases, with 8 bases of the junction left unmatched. The CDR3 runs 15 residues. Germline lookup yields CDR1 MDHEN and CDR2 SYDVKM. DNA of the CDR3: TGTGCCAGCAGTTCTACCGACAGGGGGAGCGAAAAACTGTTTTTT. It encodes CASSSTDRGSEKLFF.

In regard to this clone: Different DNA sequences within this sample yield the same CDR3. V and J are TRBV2 and TRBJ1-2; D is ambiguous. The CDR3 runs 13 residues. V lost 6 bases, J lost 5 bases, and 13 bases lay in between. In germline, CDR1 is SNHLY, CDR2 FYNNEI. The CDR3 reads CASSGRTGYGYTF. In DNA form, the CDR3 reads TGTGCCAGCAGCGGGAGGACGGGGTATGGCTACACCTTC.

The chain links TRBV25-1 to TRBJ2-1, with a weak D call TRBD2 (5 bases). The CDR3 has 17 amino acids. Germline CDR1 is MGHDK and CDR2 is SYGVNS. Between the trimmed V and J ends, which lost 1 base and 2 bases, there was a span of 15 bases. CDR3 coding DNA: TGTGCCAGCAGTGAATGGGTAGCAACTAGGACCTACAATGAGCAGTTCTTC. It is translated as CASSEWVATRTYNEQFF.

This clone was picked up one time. Sequence at one end of the junction differs from germline and may be a read error. The V and J genes are TRBV10-3 and TRBJ2-5, with no clear D. Germline V gene lookup returns CDR1 ENHRY and CDR2 SYGVKD. The CDR3 totals 9 residues. The CDR3 sequence is CAISESRNF. The CDR3 DNA follows: TGTGCCATCAGTGAGTCGAGAAACTTC.

This chain joins TRBV6-5 and TRBJ1-2, with 10 bases aligning to TRBD1. This CDR3 comprises 15 residues. Germline V gives CDR1 MNHEY, CDR2 SVGAGI. The junction had 10 bases not matched to a gene; V was cut back by 7 bases and J by 5 bases. CDR3 loop: CASIDPGQGIYGYTF. For the CDR3, the DNA is TGTGCCAGCATAGACCCGGGACAGGGGATTTATGGCTACACCTTC.

V gene TRBV16 combines with J gene TRBJ2-3; the match to TRBD1 covers 8 bases. Germline CDR1 is KGHSY and CDR2 is FQNENV. Trimming removed 2 bases from V and 2 bases from J; junction bases left unmatched: 9. This CDR3 spans 17 amino acids. The CDR3 sequence is CASSQGTGGVFTDTQYF. In nucleotides, the CDR3 is TGTGCCAGCAGCCAAGGAACAGGGGGAGTATTCACAGATACGCAGTATTTT. The full variable domain, its missing parts supplied by reference TRBV16 and TRBJ2-3, is GEEVAQTPKHLVRGEGQKAKLYCAPIKGHSYVFWYQQVLKNEFKFLISFQNENVFDETGMPKERFSAKCLPNSPCSLEIQATKLEDSAVYFCASSQGTGGVFTDTQYFGPGTRLTVL.

This rearrangement joins TRBV7-2 to TRBJ2-7; 10 bases map to TRBD2. Germline V gene data show CDR1 as SGHTA and CDR2 as FQGNSA. There are 15 residues in the CDR3. The J segment lost 4 bases and the V segment lost 5 bases, leaving 8 bases of the junction unmatched. DNA of the CDR3: TGTGCCAGCAGCCCGAATAGCGGGAGGATTTACGAGCAGTACTTC. Its translation: CASSPNSGRIYEQYF.

This clone was seen just once. Here the CDR3 reads CASSLMTGNQPQHF. CDR3 nucleotide sequence: TGTGCCAGCAGTTTAATGACAGGCAATCAGCCCCAGCATTTT. The V and J genes are TRBV27 and TRBJ1-5; D perhaps matches TRBD1 (5 bases). The V end lost 2 bases, the J end lost 2 bases, and 7 bases lay between the germline ends. Per germline, CDR1 MNHEY and CDR2 SMNVEV (reference sequence). CDR3 size: 14 residues.

V and J are TRBV15 and TRBJ2-2; no clear D. The V gene's germline CDR1 is LNHNV and CDR2 YYDKDF (reference sequence). The germline V and J ends were trimmed by 5 bases and 8 bases, with 9 bases remaining between them. The CDR3 is 12 residues long. This CDR3 reads CATSRLGGELFF. The CDR3 DNA sequence: TGTGCCACCAGCCGCCTCGGGGGGGAGCTGTTTTTT.

The V and J genes are TRBV28 and TRBJ2-1; 7 bases fit TRBD2. Germline V gene sequence: CDR1 MDHEN, CDR2 SYDVKM. This CDR3 region has 14 residues. V lost 8 bases to trimming and J lost 7 bases; unmatched junction nucleotides: 11. CDR3 DNA sequence: TGTGCCAGCGTTGGCGGGACTATCGGGAATGAGCAGTTCTTC. It yields the protein CASVGGTIGNEQFF. The whole variable domain, remainder taken from reference TRBV28 and TRBJ2-1, is DVKVTQSSRYLVKRTGEKVFLECVQDMDHENMFWYRQDPGLGLRLIYFSYDVKMKEKGDIPEGYSVSREKKERFSLILESASTNQTSMYLCASVGGTIGNEQFFGPGTRLTVL.

V usage is TRBV28 and J usage is TRBJ2-4, with a possible D match to TRBD1 (5 bases). Germline V gene data show CDR1 as MDHEN and CDR2 as SYDVKM. V was cut by 6 bases and J by 1 base, with 31 bases left in between. This CDR3 has 21 residues. CDR3 DNA: TGTGCCAGCAGCGTGGGGTTCACGGGTCCGGTGCAGGGTAGGGCCAAAAACATTCAGTACTTC. Its protein is CASSVGFTGPVQGRAKNIQYF.

This chain joins TRBV28 and TRBJ2-7; a weak D match, TRBD2 (7 bases). Per germline, CDR1 MDHEN and CDR2 SYDVKM. The CDR3 contains 14 residues. Trimming left V 10 bases short and J 5 bases short, with 21 bases between. The CDR3 DNA reads TGTGCCACCAGGGGCGGGAGTCATAACAACGAGCAGTACTTC. Encoded protein: CATRGGSHNNEQYF.

This chain connects TRBV4-1 to TRBJ2-4; D is possibly TRBD2 (5 bases). Germline V gene data show CDR1 as MGHRA and CDR2 as YSYEKL. This CDR3 has 13 amino acids. V was cut by 1 base and J by 9 bases, with 10 bases left in between. The chain's CDR3 is CASSQGGELIQYF. For the CDR3, the DNA is TGCGCCAGCAGCCAAGGTGGGGAGCTCATTCAGTACTTC.

V and J are TRBV6-5 and TRBJ1-2; D remains ambiguous. The germline V gene encodes CDR1 MNHEY and CDR2 SVGAGI. The CDR3 sequence is 12 residues long. V was trimmed by 6 bases and J by 5 bases, leaving 10 bases between them. The CDR3 DNA follows: TGTGCCAGCAGCCGAGGGATGTATGGCTACACCTTC. Residues: CASSRGMYGYTF.

The chain employs TRBV2 and TRBJ2-7, with 8 bases lining up with TRBD1. The trim removed 3 bases at V and 4 bases at J, leaving 5 bases unmatched. Germline-derived CDR1 and CDR2 are SNHLY and FYNNEI. The CDR3 runs 14 residues. CDR3 DNA sequence: TGTGCCAGCAGTGAGAGGCAGGGGGCGTACGAGCAGTACTTC. As protein: CASSERQGAYEQYF.